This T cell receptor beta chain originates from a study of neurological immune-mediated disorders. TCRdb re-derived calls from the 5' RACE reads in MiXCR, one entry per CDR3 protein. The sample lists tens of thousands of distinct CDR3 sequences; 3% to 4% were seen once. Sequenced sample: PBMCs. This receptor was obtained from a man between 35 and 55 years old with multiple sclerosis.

The CDR3 nucleotides are TGCGCCAGCAGAGGGCCGTCCTACGAGCAGTACTTC. Translated, it gives CASRGPSYEQYF. The chain uses TRBV10-2 and TRBJ2-7; no reliable D call. Germline V gene sequence: CDR1 WSHSY, CDR2 SAAADI. Trimming pared 6 bases from V and 1 base from J, leaving 7 bases between. This CDR3 has 12 residues.